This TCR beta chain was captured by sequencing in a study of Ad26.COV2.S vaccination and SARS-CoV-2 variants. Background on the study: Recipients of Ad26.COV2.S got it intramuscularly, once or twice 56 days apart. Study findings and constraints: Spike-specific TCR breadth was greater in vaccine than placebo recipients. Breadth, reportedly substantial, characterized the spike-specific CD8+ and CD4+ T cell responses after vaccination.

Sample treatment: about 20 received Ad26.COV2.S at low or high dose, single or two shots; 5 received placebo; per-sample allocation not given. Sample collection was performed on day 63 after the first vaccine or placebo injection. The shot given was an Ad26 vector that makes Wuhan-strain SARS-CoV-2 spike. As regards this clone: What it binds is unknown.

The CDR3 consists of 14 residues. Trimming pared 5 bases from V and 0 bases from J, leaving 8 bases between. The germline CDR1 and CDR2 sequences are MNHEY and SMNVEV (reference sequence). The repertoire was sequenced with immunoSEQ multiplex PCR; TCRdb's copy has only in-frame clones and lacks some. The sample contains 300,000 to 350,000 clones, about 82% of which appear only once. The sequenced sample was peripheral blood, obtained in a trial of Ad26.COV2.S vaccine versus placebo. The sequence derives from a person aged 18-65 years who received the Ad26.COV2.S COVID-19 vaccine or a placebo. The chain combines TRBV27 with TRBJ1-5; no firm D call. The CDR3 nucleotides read TGTGCCAGCAGTGGGCTGGATAGCAATCAGCCCCAGCATTTT. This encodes CASSGLDSNQPQHF.